One sample yielded the 2 T cell receptor beta chains listed below, sequenced in a study of blood T cell repertoires in COVID-19. Here immunoSEQ multiplex PCR was the method, and the copy in TCRdb shows in-frame clones only, minus some. Of some 400,000 clones listed, approximately 80% are singletons. Input material: peripheral blood. Receptors originate from a human donor with acute or convalescent COVID-19. The donor label of this sample is uncertain.

V gene TRBV6-5 combines with J gene TRBJ1-1; D perhaps matches TRBD1 (6 bases). The CDR3 runs to 14 residues. Germline V lookup: CDR1 MNHEY, CDR2 SVGAGI. V lost 4 bases to trimming and J lost 4 bases, with 13 bases between them. Here the CDR3 reads CASSLHRAATEAFF. CDR3 nucleotides: TGTGCCAGCAGTTTACACAGGGCTGCCACTGAAGCTTTCTTT.

This chain links TRBV19 with TRBJ1-3; TRBD1 matches 7 bases. Looked up from germline, CDR1 is LNHDA and CDR2 is SQIVND (reference sequence). Trimming cost V 2 bases and J 0 bases; bases outside gene matches: 7. The CDR3 totals 17 residues. This CDR3 reads CASSIPPGQISGNTIYF. In DNA, the CDR3 is TGTGCCAGTAGTATACCTCCGGGACAGATCTCTGGAAACACCATATATTTT.